This T cell receptor beta chain originates from a study of blood T cell repertoires in COVID-19. Study at large: Spain, Italy and the United States supplied samples that represented acute and convalescent COVID-19.

How the authors handled the data: Amplifying reference gene primers gave estimates of nucleated cell counts. The protocol was immunoSEQ multiplex PCR, while the TCRdb copy is restricted to in-frame clones and leaves out a portion. V, J and clone size are taken as reported in that table, and D and trimming were inferred from the DNA itself. This sample has more than 65,000 clones; over 60% occur once, and the top ten carry approximately 27%. Germline V gives CDR1 LNHDA, CDR2 SQIVND (reference sequence). This CDR3 contains 15 residues. J was trimmed by 8 bases and V by 4 bases; bases with no gene match: 10.

The chain uses TRBV19 and TRBJ1-4; TRBD1 matches 7 bases. This sequence was found in a woman at least 80 years old with active or convalescent COVID-19. The sequencing input was peripheral blood. The CDR3 nucleotides read TGTGCCAGTAGTACCGGGACAGAGCCGTCCGAAAAACTGTTTTTT. Translating gives CASSTGTEPSEKLFF.